This T cell receptor (beta chain) was captured in a study of OX40 agonist ivuxolimab in advanced cancers. Study-level information: Given to patients was ivuxolimab, an agonistic anti-OX40 (CD134) antibody. Dosing consisted of intravenous ivuxolimab at 0.01 to 10 mg/kg every 2 weeks.

Produced via immunoSEQ multiplex PCR; TCRdb's table is partial and in-frame only. The repertoire has more than 65,000 clones, under 80% of them found once; the top ten carry about 5%. Trimming pared 5 bases from V and 3 bases from J, leaving 15 bases between. Germline loops: CDR1 MDHEN, CDR2 SYDVKM. The CDR3 length is 15 residues. Points on this clone: The antigen is undetermined.

Study-level results: The antigen specificity of the peripheral T cells (those that were expanded) was not determined. Relative to CD4+ cells, CD8+ T cells on average had more expanded clones.

The clonotype was recovered from an adult with an advanced solid tumor such as melanoma, head and neck, liver or kidney cancer. The specimen comprised CD4+ or CD8+ T cells sorted from blood, sampled in a trial of the OX40 agonist ivuxolimab. V is TRBV28 and J is TRBJ2-3, with TRBD2 as a possible D gene (6 bases). CDR3 protein: CASSPMGGVTDTQYF. CDR3 sequence (DNA): TGTGCCAGCAGTCCGATGGGGGGTGTGACAGATACGCAGTATTTT.